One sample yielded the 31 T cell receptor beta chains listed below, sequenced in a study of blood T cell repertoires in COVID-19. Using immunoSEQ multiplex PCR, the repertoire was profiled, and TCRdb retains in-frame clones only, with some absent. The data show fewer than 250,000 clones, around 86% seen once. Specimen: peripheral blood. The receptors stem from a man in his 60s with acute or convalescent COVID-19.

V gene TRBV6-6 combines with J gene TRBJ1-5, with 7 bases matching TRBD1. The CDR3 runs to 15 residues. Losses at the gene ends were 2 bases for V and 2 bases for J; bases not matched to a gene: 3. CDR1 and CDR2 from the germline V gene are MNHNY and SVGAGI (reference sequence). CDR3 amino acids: CASSYDTGGNQPQHF. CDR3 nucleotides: TGTGCCAGCAGTTACGATACAGGGGGCAATCAGCCCCAGCATTTT.

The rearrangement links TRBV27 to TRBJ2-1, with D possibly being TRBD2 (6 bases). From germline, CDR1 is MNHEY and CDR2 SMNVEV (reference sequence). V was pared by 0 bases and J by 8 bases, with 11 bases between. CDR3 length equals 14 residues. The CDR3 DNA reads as TGTGCCAGCAGTTTATCGGGCGGGGTAGATGAGCAGTTCTTC. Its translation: CASSLSGGVDEQFF.

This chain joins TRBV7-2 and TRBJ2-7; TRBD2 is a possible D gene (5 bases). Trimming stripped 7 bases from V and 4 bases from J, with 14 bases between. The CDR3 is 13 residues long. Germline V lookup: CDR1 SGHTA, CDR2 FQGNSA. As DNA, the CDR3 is TGTGCCAGCACCAGAGAGCGGCCGTACGAGCAGTACTTC. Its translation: CASTRERPYEQYF.

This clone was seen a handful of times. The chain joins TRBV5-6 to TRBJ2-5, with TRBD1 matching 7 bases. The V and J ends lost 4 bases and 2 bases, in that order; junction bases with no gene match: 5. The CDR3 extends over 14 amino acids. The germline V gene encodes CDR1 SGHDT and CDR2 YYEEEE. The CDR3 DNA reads TGTGCCAGCAGCAAGGACAGGCGTCAAGAGACCCAGTACTTC. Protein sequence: CASSKDRRQETQYF.

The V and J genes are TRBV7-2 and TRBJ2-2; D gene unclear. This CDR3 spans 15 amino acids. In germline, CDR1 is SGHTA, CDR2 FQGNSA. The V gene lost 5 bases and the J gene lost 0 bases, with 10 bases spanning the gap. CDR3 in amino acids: CASSPTWSNTGELFF. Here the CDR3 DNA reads TGTGCCAGCAGCCCCACTTGGTCGAACACCGGGGAGCTGTTTTTT.

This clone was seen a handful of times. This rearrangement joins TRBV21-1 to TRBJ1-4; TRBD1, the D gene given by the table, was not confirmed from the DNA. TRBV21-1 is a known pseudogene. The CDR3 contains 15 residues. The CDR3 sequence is CASRRGQVGNEKLFF. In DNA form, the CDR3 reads TGTGCCAGCAGACGCGGACAGGTGGGTAATGAAAAACTGTTTTTT.

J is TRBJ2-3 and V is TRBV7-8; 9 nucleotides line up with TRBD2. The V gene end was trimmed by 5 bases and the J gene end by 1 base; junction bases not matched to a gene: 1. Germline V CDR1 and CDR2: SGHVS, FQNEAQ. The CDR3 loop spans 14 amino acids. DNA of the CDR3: TGTGCCAGCAGCGCGGGGGGGCGCACAGATACGCAGTATTTT. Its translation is CASSAGGRTDTQYF.

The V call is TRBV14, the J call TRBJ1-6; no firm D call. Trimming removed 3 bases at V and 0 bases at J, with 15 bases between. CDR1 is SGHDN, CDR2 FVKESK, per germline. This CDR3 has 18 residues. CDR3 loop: CASSQKHGPSSYNSPLHF. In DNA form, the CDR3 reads TGTGCCAGCAGCCAGAAACATGGGCCGAGCTCCTATAATTCACCCCTCCACTTT.

The CDR3 DNA reads TGTGCCAGCAGCCCAACAGGGGGGGGCAATCAGCCCCAGCATTTT. Translated, it gives CASSPTGGGNQPQHF. The chain employs TRBV28 and TRBJ1-5; 8 positions agree with TRBD1. Trimming took 6 bases from V and 2 from J; bases not matched to a gene: 6. The CDR3 has 15 residues. The germline V gene encodes CDR1 MDHEN and CDR2 SYDVKM. Using reference TRBV28 and TRBJ1-5 for the parts outside the CDR3, the full variable domain is DVKVTQSSRYLVKRTGEKVFLECVQDMDHENMFWYRQDPGLGLRLIYFSYDVKMKEKGDIPEGYSVSREKKERFSLILESASTNQTSMYLCASSPTGGGNQPQHFGDGTRLSIL.

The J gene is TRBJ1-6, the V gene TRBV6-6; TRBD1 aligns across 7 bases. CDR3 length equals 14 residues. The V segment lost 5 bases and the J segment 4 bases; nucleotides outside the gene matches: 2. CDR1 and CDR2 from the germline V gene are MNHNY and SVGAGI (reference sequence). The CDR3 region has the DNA TGTGCCAGCAGTGGGGGACAGTATAATTCACCCCTCCACTTT. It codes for CASSGGQYNSPLHF.

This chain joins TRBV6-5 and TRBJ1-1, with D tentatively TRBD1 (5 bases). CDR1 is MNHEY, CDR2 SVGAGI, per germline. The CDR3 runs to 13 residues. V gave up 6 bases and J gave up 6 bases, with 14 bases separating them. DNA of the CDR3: TGTGCCAGCAGGACAGCGGGGGGTGCTGAAGCTTTCTTT. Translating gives CASRTAGGAEAFF.

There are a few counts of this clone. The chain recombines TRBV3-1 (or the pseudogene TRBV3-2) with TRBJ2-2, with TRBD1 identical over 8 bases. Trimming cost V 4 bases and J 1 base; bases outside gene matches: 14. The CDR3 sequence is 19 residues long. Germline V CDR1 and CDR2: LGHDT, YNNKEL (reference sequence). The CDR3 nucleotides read TGTGCCAGCAGCCTCAGTGCCCACTTCGGGACAGGGAACACCGGGGAGCTGTTTTTT. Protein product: CASSLSAHFGTGNTGELFF.

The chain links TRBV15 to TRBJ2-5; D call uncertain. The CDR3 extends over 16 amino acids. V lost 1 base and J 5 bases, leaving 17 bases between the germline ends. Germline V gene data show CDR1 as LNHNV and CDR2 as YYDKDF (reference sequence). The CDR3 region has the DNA TGTGCCACCAGCAGAGCTAACGCCCCCGCATCGGAGACCCAGTACTTC. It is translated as CATSRANAPASETQYF.

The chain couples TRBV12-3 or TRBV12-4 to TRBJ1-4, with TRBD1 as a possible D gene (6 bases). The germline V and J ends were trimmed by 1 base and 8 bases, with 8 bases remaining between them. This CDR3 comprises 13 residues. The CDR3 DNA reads TGTGCCAGCAGTTTAGGGACAGAAGAAAAACTGTTTTTT. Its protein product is CASSLGTEEKLFF.

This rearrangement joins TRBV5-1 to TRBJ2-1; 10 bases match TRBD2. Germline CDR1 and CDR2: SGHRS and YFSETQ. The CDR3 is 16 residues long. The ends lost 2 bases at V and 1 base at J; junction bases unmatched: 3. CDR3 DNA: TGCGCCAGCAGCTTCAGCGGGGGGGCTTCCTACAATGAGCAGTTCTTC. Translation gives CASSFSGGASYNEQFF.

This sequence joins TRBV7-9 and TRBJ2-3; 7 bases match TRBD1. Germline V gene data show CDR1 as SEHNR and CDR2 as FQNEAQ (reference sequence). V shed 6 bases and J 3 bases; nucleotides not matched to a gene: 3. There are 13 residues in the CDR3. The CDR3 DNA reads TGTGCCAGCAGTGACAGGGAGACAGATACGCAGTATTTT. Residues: CASSDRETDTQYF.

DNA of the CDR3: TGTGCCAGCAGCACAGGGGAAAACATTCAGTACTTC. It specifies CASSTGENIQYF. The chain uses TRBV12-3 or TRBV12-4 and TRBJ2-4, with 7 bases identical to TRBD1. This CDR3 contains 12 residues. Trimming took 6 bases from V and 5 from J; bases not matched to a gene: 1.

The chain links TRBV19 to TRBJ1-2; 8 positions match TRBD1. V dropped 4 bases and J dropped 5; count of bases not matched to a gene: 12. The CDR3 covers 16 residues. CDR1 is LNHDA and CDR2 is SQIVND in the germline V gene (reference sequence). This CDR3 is CASSNPPGQGGYGYTF. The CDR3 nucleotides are TGTGCCAGTAGTAATCCTCCCGGACAGGGCGGGTATGGCTACACCTTC.

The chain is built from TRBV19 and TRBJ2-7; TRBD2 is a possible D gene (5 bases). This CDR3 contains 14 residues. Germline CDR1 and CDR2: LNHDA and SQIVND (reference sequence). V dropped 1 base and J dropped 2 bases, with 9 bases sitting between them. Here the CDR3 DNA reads TGTGCCAGTAGTATAGTTACGGGAACCTACGAGCAGTACTTC. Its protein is CASSIVTGTYEQYF.

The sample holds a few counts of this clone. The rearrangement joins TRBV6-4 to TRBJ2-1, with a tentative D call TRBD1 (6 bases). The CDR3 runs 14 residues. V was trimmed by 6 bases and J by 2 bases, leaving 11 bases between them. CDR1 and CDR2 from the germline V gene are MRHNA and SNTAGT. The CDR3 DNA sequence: TGTGCCAGCAGCCCGGACAGACCCTACAATGAGCAGTTCTTC. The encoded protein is CASSPDRPYNEQFF.

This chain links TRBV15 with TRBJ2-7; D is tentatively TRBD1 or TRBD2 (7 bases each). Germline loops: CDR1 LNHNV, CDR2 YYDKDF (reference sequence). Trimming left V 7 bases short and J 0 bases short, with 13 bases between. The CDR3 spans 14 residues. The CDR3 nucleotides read TGTGCCACCACCAGGGGGGGTAGCTCCTACGAGCAGTACTTC. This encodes CATTRGGSSYEQYF. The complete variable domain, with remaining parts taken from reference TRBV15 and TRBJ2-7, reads DAMVIQNPRYQVTQFGKPVTLSCSQTLNHNVMYWYQQKSSQAPKLLFHYYDKDFNNEADTPDNFQSRRPNTSFCFLDIRSPGLGDTAMYLCATTRGGSSYEQYFGPGTRLTVT.

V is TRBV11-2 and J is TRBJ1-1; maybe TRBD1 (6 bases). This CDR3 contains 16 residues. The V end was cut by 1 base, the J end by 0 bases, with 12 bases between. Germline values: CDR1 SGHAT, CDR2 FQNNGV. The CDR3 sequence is CASSLGGGWMNTEAFF. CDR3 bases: TGTGCCAGCAGCTTAGGGGGGGGCTGGATGAACACTGAAGCTTTCTTT.

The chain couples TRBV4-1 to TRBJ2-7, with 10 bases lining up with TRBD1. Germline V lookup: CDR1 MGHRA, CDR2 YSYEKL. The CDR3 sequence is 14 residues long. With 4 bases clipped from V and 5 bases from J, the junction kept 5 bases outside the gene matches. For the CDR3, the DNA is TGCGCCAGCAGCCGGGACAGGGGTTTGGACGAGCAGTACTTC. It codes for CASSRDRGLDEQYF.

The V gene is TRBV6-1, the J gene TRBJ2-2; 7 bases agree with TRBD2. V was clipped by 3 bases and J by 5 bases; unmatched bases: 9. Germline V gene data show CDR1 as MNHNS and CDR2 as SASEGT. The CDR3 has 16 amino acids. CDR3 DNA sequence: TGTGCCAGCAGTGATTGGGGAGGGCGCAGAACCGGGGAGCTGTTTTTT. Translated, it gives CASSDWGGRRTGELFF.

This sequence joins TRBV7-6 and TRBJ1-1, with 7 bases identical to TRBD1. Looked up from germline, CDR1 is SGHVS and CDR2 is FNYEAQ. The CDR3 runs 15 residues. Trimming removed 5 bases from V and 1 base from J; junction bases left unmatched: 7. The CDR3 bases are TGTGCCAGCAGCCCTTTGACAGGGAAGAACACTGAAGCTTTCTTT. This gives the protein CASSPLTGKNTEAFF.

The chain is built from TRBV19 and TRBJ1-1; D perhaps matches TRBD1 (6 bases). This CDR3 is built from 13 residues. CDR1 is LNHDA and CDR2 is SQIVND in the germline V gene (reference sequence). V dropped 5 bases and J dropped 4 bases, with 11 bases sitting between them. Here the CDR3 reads CASSWGGRTEAFF. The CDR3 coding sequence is TGTGCCAGTAGTTGGGGGGGCCGCACTGAAGCTTTCTTT.

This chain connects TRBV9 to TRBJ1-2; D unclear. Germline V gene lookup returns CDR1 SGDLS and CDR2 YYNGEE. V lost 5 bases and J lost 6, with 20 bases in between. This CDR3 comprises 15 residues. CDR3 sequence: CASSEPAIPPHGYTF. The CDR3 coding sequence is TGTGCCAGCAGTGAACCAGCGATTCCACCCCATGGCTACACCTTC.

Here the CDR3 DNA reads TGTGCCAGCAGCTTCCGGGACTATGGACTTTCGGAGCTGTTTTTT. Its protein product is CASSFRDYGLSELFF. J is TRBJ2-2 and V is TRBV7-9; 7 bases fit TRBD2. With 3 bases clipped from V and 10 bases from J, the junction kept 11 bases outside the gene matches. Germline CDR1 SEHNR, CDR2 FQNEAQ (reference sequence). This CDR3 has 15 amino acids.

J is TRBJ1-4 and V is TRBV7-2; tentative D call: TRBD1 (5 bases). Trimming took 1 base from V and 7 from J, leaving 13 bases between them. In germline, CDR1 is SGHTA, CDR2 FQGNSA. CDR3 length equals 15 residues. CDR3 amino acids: CASSLVLDSSEKLFF. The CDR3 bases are TGTGCCAGCAGCTTAGTACTTGACAGTAGTGAAAAACTGTTTTTT.

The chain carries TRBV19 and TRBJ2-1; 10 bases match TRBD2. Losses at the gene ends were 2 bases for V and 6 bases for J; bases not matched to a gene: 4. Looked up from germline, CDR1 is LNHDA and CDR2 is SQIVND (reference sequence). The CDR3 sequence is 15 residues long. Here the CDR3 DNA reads TGTGCCAGTAGTATAACTAGCGGGGTAGGCAATGAGCAGTTCTTC. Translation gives CASSITSGVGNEQFF.

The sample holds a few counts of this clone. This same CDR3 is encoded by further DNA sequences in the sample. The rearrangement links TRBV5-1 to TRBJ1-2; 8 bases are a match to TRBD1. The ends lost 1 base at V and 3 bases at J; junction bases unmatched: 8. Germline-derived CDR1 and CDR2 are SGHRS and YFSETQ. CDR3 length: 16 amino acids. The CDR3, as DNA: TGCGCCAGCAGCTTGAGTCCCGGACAGGGAGACTATGGCTACACCTTC. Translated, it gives CASSLSPGQGDYGYTF.